The rows below give T cell receptor beta chains drawn from one sample of a study of monozygotic twins with inflammatory bowel disease. TCRdb processed the 5' RACE reads again and assigns one entry to each CDR3 protein, with no DNA. This sample carries 330,000 or so distinct CDR3 sequences, with 2% to 2.5% going to the ten biggest clones. What was sequenced was blood. Receptor source: a human donor with ulcerative colitis or Crohn's disease, or a healthy co-twin of an affected twin (not recorded which). Both conserved end residues are part of each CDR3.

V: TRBV7-9
J: TRBJ1-2
CDR3: CASSSAAANYGYTF

V: TRBV6-5
J: TRBJ2-1
CDR3: CASSYVRGRNEQFF

V: TRBV5-1
J: TRBJ1-2
CDR3: CASSSDTGGYGYTF

V: TRBV9
J: TRBJ2-2
CDR3: CASSVDTGKSGELFF

V: TRBV11-2
J: TRBJ2-1
CDR3: CASSSDPRAVF

V: TRBV28
J: TRBJ1-1
CDR3: CASSLGKVSEAFF

V: TRBV6-6
J: TRBJ1-1
CDR3: CASSSGGFGSEAFF

V: TRBV7-8
J: TRBJ2-1
CDR3: CASSPRRMGTYNEQFF

V: TRBV5-1
J: TRBJ2-1
CDR3: CASSLVLAGEQFF

V: TRBV6-1
J: TRBJ2-5
CDR3: CASSPGGTQYF

V: TRBV11-2
J: TRBJ2-3
CDR3: CASSLRFGTGTTDTQYF

V: TRBV18
J: TRBJ1-1
CDR3: CASSPWAGGVISEAFF

V: TRBV10-3
J: TRBJ1-2
CDR3: CAISVTGGGYTF

V: TRBV6-1
J: TRBJ1-2
CDR3: CASSILDGRALNYGYTF

V: TRBV12-3/TRBV12-4
J: TRBJ2-7
CDR3: CASSASRGTYEQYF